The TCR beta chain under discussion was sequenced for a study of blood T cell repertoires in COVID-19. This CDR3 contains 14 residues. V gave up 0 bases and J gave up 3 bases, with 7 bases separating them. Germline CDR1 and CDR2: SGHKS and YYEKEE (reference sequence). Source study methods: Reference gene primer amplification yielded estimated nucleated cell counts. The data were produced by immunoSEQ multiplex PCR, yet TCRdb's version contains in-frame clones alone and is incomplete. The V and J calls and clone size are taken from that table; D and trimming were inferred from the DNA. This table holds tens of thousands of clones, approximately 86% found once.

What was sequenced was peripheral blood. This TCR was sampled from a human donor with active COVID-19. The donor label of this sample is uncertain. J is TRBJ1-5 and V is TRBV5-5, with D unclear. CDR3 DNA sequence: TGTGCCAGCAGCTTGGTTGCAGTCAATCAGCCCCAGCATTTT. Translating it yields CASSLVAVNQPQHF.